Sequencing of this T cell receptor (beta chain) was carried out in a study of CD8+ T cells in alopecia areata. Study-level information: Treatment of the treated patients consisted of oral tofacitinib, 5 to 10 mg twice daily.

RNA extraction was followed by reverse transcription into cDNA, which acted as the sequencing template. Generated by immunoSEQ multiplex PCR, the TCRdb table keeps only in-frame clones and is missing some. Here the sample spans fewer than 200,000 clones, approximately 65% being singletons. The CDR3 covers 15 residues. V was trimmed by 1 base and J by 1 base, leaving 10 bases between them. CDR1 and CDR2 (germline): MGHRA, YSYEKL. Regarding the study as a whole: Sharing of TCRs across patients appeared less clear than in mice, possibly for HLA-related reasons. Lesional scalp, especially alopecia totalis/universalis, showed higher clonality than normal scalp.

On this clone: Its antigen is still unknown.

This specimen was CD8+ T cells sorted from blood, taken at week 0. This clonotype was obtained from a human donor with alopecia areata. The chain joins TRBV4-1 to TRBJ2-5; D not certain. CDR3: CASSQGNRLQETQYF. CDR3 sequence (DNA): TGCGCCAGCAGCCAAGGCAACCGACTCCAAGAGACCCAGTACTTC.